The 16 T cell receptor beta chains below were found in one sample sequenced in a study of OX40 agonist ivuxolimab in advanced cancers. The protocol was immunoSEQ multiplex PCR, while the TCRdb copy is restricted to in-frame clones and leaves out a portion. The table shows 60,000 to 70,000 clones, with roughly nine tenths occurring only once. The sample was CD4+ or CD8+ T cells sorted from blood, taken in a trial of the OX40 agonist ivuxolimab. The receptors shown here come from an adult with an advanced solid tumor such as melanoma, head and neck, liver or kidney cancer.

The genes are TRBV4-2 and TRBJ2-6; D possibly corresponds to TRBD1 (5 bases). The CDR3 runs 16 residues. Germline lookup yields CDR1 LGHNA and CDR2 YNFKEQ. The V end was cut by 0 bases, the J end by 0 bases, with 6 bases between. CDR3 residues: CASSQDRASGANVLTF. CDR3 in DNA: TGTGCCAGCAGCCAAGACAGGGCCTCTGGGGCCAACGTCCTGACTTTC.

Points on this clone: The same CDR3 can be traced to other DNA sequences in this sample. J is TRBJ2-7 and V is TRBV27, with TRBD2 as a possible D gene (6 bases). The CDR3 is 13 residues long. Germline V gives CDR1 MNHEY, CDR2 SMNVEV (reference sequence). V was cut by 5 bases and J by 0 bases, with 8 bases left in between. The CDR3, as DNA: TGTGCCAGCAGTCTGACTAGCTCCTACGAGCAGTACTTC. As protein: CASSLTSSYEQYF.

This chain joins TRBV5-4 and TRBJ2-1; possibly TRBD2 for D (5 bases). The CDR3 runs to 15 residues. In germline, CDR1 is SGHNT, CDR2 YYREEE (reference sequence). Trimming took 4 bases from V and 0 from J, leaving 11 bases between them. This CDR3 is CASSGTRSSYNEQFF. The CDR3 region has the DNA TGTGCCAGCAGCGGAACTAGGAGCTCCTACAATGAGCAGTTCTTC.

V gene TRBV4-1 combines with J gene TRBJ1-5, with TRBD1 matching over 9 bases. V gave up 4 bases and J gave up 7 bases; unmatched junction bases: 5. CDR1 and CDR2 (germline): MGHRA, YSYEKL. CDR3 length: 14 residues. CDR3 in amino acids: CASSRPGQGQPQHF. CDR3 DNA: TGCGCCAGCAGCCGCCCGGGACAGGGCCAGCCCCAGCATTTT.

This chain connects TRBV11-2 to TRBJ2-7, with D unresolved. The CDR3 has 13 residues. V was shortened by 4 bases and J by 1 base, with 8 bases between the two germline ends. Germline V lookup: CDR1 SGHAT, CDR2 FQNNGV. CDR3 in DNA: TGTGCCAGCAGCTCCGGACCGTCCTACGAGCAGTACTTC. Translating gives CASSSGPSYEQYF.

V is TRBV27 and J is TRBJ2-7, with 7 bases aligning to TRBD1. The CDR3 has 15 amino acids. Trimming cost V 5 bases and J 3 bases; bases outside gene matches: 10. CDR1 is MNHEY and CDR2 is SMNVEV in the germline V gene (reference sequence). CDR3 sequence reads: CASSDNRDSLYEQYF. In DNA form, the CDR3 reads TGTGCCAGCAGTGACAACCGGGACAGCCTCTACGAGCAGTACTTC.

DNA for the CDR3: TGTGCCAGCAGCCCCACGGGGGGCGGGACTGAAGCTTTCTTT. Encoded protein: CASSPTGGGTEAFF. The chain uses TRBV9 and TRBJ1-1; possible D gene TRBD1, 6 bases. Trimming pared 4 bases from V and 5 bases from J, leaving 15 bases between. The CDR3 covers 14 residues. Germline V gene sequence: CDR1 SGDLS, CDR2 YYNGEE.

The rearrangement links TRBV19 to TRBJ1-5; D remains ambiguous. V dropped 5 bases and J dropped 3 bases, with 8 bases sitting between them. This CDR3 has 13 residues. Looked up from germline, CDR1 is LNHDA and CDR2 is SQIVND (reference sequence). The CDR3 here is CASSFAPNQPQHF. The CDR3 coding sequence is TGTGCCAGTAGTTTTGCCCCCAATCAGCCCCAGCATTTT.

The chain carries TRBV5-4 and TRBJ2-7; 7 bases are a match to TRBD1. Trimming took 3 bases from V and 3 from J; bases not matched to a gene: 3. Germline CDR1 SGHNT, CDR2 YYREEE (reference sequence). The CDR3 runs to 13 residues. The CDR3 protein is CASSSGQNYEQYF. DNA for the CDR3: TGTGCCAGCAGCTCGGGACAGAACTACGAGCAGTACTTC.

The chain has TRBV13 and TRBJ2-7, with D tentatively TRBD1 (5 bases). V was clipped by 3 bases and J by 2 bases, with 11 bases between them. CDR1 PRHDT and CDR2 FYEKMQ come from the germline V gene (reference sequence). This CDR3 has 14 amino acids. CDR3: CASSLGDRAYEQYF. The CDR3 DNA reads TGTGCCAGCAGCTTGGGCGACAGAGCCTACGAGCAGTACTTC. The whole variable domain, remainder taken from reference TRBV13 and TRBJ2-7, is AAGVIQSPRHLIKEKRETATLKCYPIPRHDTVYWYQQGPGQDPQFLISFYEKMQSDKGSIPDRFSAQQFSDYHSELNMSSLELGDSALYFCASSLGDRAYEQYFGPGTRLTVT.

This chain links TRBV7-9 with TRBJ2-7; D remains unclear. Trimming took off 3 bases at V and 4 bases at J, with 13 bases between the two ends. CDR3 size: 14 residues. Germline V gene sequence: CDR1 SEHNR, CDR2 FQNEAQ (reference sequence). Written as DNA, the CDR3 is TGTGCCAGCAGCTTCCCCGGGCTAAGGTACGAGCAGTACTTC. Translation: CASSFPGLRYEQYF.

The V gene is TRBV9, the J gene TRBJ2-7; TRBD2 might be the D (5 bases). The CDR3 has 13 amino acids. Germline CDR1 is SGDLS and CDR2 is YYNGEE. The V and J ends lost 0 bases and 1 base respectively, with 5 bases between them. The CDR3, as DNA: TGTGCCAGCAGCGTAGGGGAGTCCTACGAGCAGTACTTC. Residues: CASSVGESYEQYF.

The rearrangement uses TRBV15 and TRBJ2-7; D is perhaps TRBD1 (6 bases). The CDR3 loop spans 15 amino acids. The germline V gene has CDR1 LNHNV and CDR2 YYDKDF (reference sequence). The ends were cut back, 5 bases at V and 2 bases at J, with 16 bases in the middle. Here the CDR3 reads CATSEQTGPPYEQYF. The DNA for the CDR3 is TGTGCCACCAGCGAACAAACAGGGCCTCCCTACGAGCAGTACTTC. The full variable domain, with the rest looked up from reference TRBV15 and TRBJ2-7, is DAMVIQNPRYQVTQFGKPVTLSCSQTLNHNVMYWYQQKSSQAPKLLFHYYDKDFNNEADTPDNFQSRRPNTSFCFLDIRSPGLGDTAMYLCATSEQTGPPYEQYFGPGTRLTVT.

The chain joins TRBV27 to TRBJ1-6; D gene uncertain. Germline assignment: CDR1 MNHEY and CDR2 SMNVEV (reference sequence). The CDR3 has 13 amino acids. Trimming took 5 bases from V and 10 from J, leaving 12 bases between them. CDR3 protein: CASSLLRGSPLHF. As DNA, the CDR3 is TGTGCCAGCAGTCTCCTCAGAGGGTCACCCCTCCACTTT.

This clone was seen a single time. In nucleotides, the CDR3 is TGTGCCAGCAGCTCTGACAGGGCCACCCAAGAGACCCAGTACTTC. Protein sequence: CASSSDRATQETQYF. The chain joins TRBV7-9 to TRBJ2-5; TRBD1 matches at 7 bases. CDR3 length: 15 amino acids. Trimming took 4 bases from V and 1 from J; bases not matched to a gene: 6. From germline, CDR1 is SEHNR and CDR2 FQNEAQ (reference sequence).

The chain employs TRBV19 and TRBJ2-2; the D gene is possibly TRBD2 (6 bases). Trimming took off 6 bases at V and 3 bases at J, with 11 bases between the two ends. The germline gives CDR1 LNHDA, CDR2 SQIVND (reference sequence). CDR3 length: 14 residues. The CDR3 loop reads CASSTPGDTGELFF. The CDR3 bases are TGTGCCAGTAGCACGCCGGGAGACACCGGGGAGCTGTTTTTT.